One TCR beta chain is described in this entry. Its cognate antigen is unknown. The sample is drawn from a study of cytomegalovirus exposure and HLA in healthy donors. Overall study: As an earlier analysis found, around 190 million T cells yielded some 120 million unique TCR beta sequences. General study results and limits: With later analysis, a missense DCLRE1C variant became linked to TCR beta V- and J-gene trimming. It was confirmed in vitro that three of the CMV-associated chains were specific for CMV antigens.

The germline CDR1 and CDR2 sequences are MGHDK and SYGVNS. V lost 4 bases and J 4 bases, leaving 10 bases between the germline ends. This CDR3 is built from 13 residues. PCR amplification relied on 60 Vbeta primers (plus 13 Jbeta primers). Here immunoSEQ multiplex PCR was the method, and the copy in TCRdb shows in-frame clones only, minus some. This table has roughly 110,000 clones, under 80% appearing once. The TCR sequence derives from a middle-aged woman in good health and CMV-seropositive. The chain employs TRBV25-1 and TRBJ1-2; possible D gene TRBD1, 6 bases. The sample comprised PBMCs. The CDR3 DNA follows: TGTGCCAGCAGTGCCCAGGGGTCCTATGGCTACACCTTC. Translated, it gives CASSAQGSYGYTF.